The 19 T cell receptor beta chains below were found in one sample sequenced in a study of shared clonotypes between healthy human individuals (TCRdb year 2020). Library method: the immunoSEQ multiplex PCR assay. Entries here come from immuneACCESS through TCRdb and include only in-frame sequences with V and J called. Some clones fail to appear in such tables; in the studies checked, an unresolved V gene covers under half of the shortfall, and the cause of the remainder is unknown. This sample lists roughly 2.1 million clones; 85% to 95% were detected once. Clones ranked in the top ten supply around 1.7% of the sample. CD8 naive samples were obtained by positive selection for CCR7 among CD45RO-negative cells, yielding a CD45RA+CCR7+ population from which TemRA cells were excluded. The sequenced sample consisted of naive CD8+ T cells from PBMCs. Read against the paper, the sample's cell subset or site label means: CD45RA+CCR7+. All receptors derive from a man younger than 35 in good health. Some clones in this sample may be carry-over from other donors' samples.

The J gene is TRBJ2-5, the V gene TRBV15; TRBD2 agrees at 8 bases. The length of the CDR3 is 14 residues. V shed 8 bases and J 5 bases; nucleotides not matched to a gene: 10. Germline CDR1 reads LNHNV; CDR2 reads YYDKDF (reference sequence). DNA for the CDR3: TGTGCCACCTCCGCCGGGACTAGTGGGGAGACCCAGTACTTC. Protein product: CATSAGTSGETQYF.

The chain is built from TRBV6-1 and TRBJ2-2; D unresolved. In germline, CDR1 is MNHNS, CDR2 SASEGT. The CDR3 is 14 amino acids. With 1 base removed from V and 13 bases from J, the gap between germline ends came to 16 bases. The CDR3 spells CASSEGILDGLLFF. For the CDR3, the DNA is TGTGCCAGCAGTGAAGGAATCCTAGACGGCTTGCTGTTTTTT.

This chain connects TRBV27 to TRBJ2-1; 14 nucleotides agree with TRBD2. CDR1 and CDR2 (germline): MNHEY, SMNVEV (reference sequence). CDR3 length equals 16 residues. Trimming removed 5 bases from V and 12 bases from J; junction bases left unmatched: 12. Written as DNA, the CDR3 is TGTGCCAGCAGTCCTTTGGGGACTAGCGGGAGTCAAGGGCAGTTCTTC. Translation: CASSPLGTSGSQGQFF.

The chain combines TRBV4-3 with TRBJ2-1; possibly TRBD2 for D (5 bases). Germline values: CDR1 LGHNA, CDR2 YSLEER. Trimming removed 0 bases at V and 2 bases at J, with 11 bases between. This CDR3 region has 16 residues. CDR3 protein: CASSQDPQRTYNEQFF. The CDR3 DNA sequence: TGCGCCAGCAGCCAAGATCCCCAGCGGACCTACAATGAGCAGTTCTTC.

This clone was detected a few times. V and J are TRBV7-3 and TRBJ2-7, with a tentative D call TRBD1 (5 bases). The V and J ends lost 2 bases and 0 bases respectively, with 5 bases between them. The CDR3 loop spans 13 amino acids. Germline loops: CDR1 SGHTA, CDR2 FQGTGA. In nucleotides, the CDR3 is TGTGCCAGCAGCTTAGACAGCTCCTACGAGCAGTACTTC. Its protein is CASSLDSSYEQYF.

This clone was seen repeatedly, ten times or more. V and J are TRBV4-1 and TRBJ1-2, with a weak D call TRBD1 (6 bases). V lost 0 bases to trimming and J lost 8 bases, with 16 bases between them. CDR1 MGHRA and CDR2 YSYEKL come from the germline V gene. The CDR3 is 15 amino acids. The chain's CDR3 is CASSQERTGLAGYTF. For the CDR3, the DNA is TGCGCCAGCAGCCAAGAAAGAACAGGGCTCGCGGGCTACACCTTC.

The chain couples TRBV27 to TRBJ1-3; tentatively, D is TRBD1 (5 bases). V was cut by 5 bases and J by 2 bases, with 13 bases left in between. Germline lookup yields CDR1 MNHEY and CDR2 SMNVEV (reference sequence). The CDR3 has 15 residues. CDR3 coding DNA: TGTGCCAGCAGTCCGCTCTGGGGGGCTGGAAACACCATATATTTT. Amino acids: CASSPLWGAGNTIYF.

CDR3 sequence reads: CASSPGTGGSYEQYF. The CDR3 region has the DNA TGTGCCAGCAGCCCCGGGACAGGGGGCAGCTACGAGCAGTACTTC. The chain carries TRBV7-8 and TRBJ2-7, with 12 nucleotides matching TRBD1. Per the germline V gene, CDR1 is SGHVS and CDR2 is FQNEAQ. J lost 3 bases, V lost 5 bases, and 5 bases had no gene match. The CDR3 loop spans 15 amino acids.

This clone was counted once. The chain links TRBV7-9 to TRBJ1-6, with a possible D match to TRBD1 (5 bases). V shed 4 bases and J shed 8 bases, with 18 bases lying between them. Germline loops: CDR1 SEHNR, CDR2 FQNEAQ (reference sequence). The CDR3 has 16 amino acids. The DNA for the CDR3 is TGTGCCAGCAGCTGGGGACCGCCCGGTTGGGATTCACCCCTCCACTTT. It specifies CASSWGPPGWDSPLHF.

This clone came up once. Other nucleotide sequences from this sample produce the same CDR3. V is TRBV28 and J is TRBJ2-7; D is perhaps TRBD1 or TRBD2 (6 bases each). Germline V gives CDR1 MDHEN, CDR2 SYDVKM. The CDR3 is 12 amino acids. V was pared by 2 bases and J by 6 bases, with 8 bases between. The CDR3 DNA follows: TGTGCCAGCAGTTTAGGGGGGCGCGAGCAGTACTTC. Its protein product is CASSLGGREQYF.

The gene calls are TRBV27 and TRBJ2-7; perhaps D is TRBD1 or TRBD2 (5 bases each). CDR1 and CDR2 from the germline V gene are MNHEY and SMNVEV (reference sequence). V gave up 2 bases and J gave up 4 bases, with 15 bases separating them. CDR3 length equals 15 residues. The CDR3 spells CASSLRGPGNYEQYF. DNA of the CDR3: TGTGCCAGCAGTTTACGAGGGCCAGGGAATTACGAGCAGTACTTC.

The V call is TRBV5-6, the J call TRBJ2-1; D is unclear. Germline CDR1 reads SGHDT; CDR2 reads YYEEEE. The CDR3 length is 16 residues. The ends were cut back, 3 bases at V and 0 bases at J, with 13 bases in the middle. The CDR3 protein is CASSSDRLSSYNEQFF. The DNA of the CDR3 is TGTGCCAGCAGCTCGGACCGACTTAGCTCCTACAATGAGCAGTTCTTC.

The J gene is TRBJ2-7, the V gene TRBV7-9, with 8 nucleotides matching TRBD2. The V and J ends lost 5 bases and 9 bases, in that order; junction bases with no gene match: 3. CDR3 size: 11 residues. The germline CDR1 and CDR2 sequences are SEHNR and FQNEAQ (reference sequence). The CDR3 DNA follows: TGTGCCAGCAGCCGGGGGGGCGCGCAGTACTTC. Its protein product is CASSRGGAQYF.

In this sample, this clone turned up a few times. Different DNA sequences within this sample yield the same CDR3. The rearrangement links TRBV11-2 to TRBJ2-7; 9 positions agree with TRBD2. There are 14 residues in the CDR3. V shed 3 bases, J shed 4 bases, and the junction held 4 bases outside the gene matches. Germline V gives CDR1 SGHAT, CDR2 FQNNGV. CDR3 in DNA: TGTGCCAGCAGCTTGGGGACTAGCTCTTACGAGCAGTACTTC. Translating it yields CASSLGTSSYEQYF.

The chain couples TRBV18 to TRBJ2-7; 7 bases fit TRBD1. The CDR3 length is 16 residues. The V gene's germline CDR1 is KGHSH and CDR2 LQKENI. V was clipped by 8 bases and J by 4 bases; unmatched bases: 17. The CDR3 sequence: CASATTTGIDRYEQYF. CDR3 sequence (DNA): TGTGCCAGCGCCACTACGACAGGGATAGATCGGTACGAGCAGTACTTC.

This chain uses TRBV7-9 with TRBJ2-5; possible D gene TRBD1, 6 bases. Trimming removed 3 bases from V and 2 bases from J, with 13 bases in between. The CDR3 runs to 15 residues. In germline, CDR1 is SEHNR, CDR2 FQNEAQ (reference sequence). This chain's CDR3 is CASSFRDTHQETQYF. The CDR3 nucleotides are TGTGCCAGCAGCTTCCGGGACACCCATCAAGAGACCCAGTACTTC.

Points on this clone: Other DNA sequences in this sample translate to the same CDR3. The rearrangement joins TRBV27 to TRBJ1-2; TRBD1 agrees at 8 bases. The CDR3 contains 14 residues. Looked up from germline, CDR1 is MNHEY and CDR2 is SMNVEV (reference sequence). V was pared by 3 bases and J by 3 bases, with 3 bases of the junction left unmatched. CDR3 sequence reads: CASSLSGGYYGYTF. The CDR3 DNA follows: TGTGCCAGCAGTTTGTCAGGGGGCTACTATGGCTACACCTTC.

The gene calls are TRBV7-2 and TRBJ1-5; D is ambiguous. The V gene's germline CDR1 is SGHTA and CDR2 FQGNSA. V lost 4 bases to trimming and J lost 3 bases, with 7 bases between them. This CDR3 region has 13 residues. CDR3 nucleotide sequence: TGTGCCAGCAGCTCAAGGAACAATCAGCCCCAGCATTTT. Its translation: CASSSRNNQPQHF.

The CDR3 protein is CASSEYGTSYEQYF. The CDR3 coding sequence is TGTGCCAGCAGTGAATACGGAACCTCCTACGAGCAGTACTTC. V and J are TRBV6-1 and TRBJ2-7; D unresolved. Deletions cut 2 bases from V and 0 bases from J, with 8 bases between. The germline CDR1 and CDR2 sequences are MNHNS and SASEGT. This CDR3 has 14 residues.